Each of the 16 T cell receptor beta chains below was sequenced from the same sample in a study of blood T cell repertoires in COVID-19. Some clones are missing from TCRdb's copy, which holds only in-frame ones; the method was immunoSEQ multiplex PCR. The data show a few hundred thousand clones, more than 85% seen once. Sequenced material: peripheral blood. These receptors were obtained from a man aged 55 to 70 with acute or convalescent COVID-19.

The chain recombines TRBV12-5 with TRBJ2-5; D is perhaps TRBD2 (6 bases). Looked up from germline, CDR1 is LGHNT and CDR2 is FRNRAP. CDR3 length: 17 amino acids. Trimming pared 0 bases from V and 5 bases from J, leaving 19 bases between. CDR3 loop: CASGLVLGGTFVETQYF. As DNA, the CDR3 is TGTGCTAGTGGTTTGGTACTCGGGGGAACCTTTGTTGAGACCCAGTACTTC.

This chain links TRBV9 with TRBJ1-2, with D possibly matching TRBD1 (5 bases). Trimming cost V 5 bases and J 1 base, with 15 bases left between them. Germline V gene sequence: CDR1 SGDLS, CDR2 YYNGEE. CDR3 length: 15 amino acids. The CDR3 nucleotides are TGTGCCAGCAGTTACGACAGCCCTTTTAACTATGGCTACACCTTC. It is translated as CASSYDSPFNYGYTF.

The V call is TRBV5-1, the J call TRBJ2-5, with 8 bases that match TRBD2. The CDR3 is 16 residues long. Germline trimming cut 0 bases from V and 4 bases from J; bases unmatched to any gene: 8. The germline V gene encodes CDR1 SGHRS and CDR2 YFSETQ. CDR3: CASSLDAGGPGETQYF. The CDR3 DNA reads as TGCGCCAGCAGCTTGGACGCGGGGGGCCCGGGAGAGACCCAGTACTTC.

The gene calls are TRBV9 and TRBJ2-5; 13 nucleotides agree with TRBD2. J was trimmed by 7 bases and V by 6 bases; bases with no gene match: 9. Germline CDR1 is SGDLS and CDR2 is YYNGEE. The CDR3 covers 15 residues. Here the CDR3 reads CASTPTSGGDGTQYF. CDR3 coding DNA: TGTGCCAGCACTCCAACTAGCGGGGGGGATGGGACCCAGTACTTC.

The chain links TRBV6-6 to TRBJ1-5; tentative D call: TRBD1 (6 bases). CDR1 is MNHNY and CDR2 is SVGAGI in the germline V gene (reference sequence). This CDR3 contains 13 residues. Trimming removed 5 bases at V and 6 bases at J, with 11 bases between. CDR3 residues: CASSGGQTQPQHF. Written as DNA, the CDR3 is TGTGCCAGCAGTGGCGGACAGACTCAGCCCCAGCATTTT.

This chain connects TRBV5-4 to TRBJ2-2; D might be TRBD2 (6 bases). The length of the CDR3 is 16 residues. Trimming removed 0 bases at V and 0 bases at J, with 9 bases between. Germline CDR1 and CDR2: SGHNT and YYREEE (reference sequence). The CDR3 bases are TGTGCCAGCAGCTTGGGGACTACCACGAACACCGGGGAGCTGTTTTTT. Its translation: CASSLGTTTNTGELFF.

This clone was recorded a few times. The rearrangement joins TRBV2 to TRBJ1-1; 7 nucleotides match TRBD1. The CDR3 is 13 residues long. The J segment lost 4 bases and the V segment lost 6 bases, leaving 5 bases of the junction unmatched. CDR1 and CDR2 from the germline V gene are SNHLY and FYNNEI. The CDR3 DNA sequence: TGTGCCAGCAGAGACAGGGTTCCCACTGAAGCTTTCTTT. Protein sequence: CASRDRVPTEAFF.

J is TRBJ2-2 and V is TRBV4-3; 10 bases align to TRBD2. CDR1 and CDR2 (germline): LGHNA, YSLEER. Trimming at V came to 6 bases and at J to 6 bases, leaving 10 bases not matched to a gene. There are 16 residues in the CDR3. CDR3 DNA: TGCGCCAGCAGGGGACAAGCGGGGGGGCTCCCCGGGGAGCTGTTTTTT. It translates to CASRGQAGGLPGELFF.

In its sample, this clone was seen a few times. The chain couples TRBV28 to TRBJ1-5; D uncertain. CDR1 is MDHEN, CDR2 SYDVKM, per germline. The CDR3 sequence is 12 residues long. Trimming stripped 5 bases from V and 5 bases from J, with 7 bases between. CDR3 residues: CASSPPDQPQHF. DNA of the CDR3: TGTGCCAGCAGTCCACCGGATCAGCCCCAGCATTTT.

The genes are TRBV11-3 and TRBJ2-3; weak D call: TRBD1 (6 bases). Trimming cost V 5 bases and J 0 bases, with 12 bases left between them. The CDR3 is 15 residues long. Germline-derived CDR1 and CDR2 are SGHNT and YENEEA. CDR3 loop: CASSPGDTSTDTQYF. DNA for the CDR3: TGTGCCAGCAGCCCAGGGGACACGAGCACAGATACGCAGTATTTT.

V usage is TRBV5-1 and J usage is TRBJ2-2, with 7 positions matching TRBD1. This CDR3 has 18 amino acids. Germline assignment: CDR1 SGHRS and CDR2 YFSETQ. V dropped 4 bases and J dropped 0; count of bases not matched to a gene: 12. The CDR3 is CASSPRYRDRANTGELFF. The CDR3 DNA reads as TGCGCCAGCAGCCCACGTTATCGGGACAGAGCGAACACCGGGGAGCTGTTTTTT. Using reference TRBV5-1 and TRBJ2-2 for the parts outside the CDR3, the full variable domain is KAGVTQTPRYLIKTRGQQVTLSCSPISGHRSVSWYQQTPGQGLQFLFEYFSETQRNKGNFPGRFSGRQFSNSRSEMNVSTLELGDSALYLCASSPRYRDRANTGELFFGEGSRLTVL.

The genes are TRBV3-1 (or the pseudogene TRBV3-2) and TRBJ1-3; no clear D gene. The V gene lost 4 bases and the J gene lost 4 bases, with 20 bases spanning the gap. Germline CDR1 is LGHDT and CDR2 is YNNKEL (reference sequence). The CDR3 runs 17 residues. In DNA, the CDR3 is TGTGCCAGCAGCCCGCCATGGCCCCCACCGCCGGGAAACACCATATATTTT. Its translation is CASSPPWPPPPGNTIYF.

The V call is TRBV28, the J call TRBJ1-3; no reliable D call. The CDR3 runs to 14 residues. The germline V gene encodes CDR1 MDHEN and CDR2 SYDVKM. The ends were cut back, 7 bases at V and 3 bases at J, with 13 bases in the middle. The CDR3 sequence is CASTPGFYGNTIYF. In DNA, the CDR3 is TGTGCCAGCACCCCGGGGTTCTATGGAAACACCATATATTTT. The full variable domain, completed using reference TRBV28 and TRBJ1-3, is DVKVTQSSRYLVKRTGEKVFLECVQDMDHENMFWYRQDPGLGLRLIYFSYDVKMKEKGDIPEGYSVSREKKERFSLILESASTNQTSMYLCASTPGFYGNTIYFGEGSWLTVV.

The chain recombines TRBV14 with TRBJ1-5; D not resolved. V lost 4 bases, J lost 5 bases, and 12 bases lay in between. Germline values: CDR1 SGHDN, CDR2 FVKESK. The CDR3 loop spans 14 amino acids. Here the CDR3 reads CASSRAGSHQPQHF. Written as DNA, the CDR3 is TGTGCCAGCAGCCGAGCGGGGTCCCATCAGCCCCAGCATTTT.

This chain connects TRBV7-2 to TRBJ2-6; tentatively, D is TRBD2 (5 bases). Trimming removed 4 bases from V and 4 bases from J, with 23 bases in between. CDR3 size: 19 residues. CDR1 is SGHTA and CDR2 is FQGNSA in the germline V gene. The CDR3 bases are TGTGCCAGCAGCTATCTAATCCGGGATATCTCTCGGGGGGCCAACGTCCTGACTTTC. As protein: CASSYLIRDISRGANVLTF.

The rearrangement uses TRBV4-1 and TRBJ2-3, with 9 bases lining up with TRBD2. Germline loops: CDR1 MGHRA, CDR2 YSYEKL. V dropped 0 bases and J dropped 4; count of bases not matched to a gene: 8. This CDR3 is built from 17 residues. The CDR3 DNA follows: TGCGCCAGCAGCCAAGATGGCGCCGGGACTAGCTCAGATACGCAGTATTTT. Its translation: CASSQDGAGTSSDTQYF.